This record concerns one T cell receptor (beta chain) sequence. The antigen remains unidentified. This sample is drawn from a study of post-analysis software for immune sequencing data. Background on the study: Clinical courses comprised relapsing-remitting, secondary progressive and progressive-relapsing multiple sclerosis. Notes on the study in general: There were several TRBV segments more frequent in patients than controls, and TRBV5-6, TRBV5-1 and TRBV20-1 were among them.

Sequencing libraries made from TCR beta cDNA carried unique molecular identifiers. TCRdb reprocessed the PCR reads with MiXCR, giving one entry per CDR3 protein. The table records roughly 870,000 distinct CDR3 sequences, approximately 50% of them present only once. The CDR3 is 15 amino acids. V was cut by 1 base and J by 1 base, with 11 bases left in between. The chain has TRBV12-3 or TRBV12-4 and TRBJ2-7; no definite D call. The source material was blood. This TCR was sampled from a girl between 5 and 17 years old with multiple sclerosis. This CDR3 is CASSLEGHLSYEQYF. CDR3 sequence (DNA): TGTGCCAGCAGTTTAGAGGGCCACCTTTCCTACGAGCAGTACTTC.